The clone carrying this T cell receptor beta chain showed up just a few times. The antigen is undetermined. The CDR3 contains 13 residues. Germline V lookup: CDR1 MDHEN, CDR2 SYDVKM. Trimming shortened V by 6 bases and J by 0 bases, and 8 bases separated the two germline ends. PCR used 60 Vbeta primers and 13 Jbeta primers. Data came from immunoSEQ multiplex PCR; TCRdb stores just in-frame clones and leaves some out. The data show some 150,000 clones, 70% to 80% seen once. This sample is part of a study of cytomegalovirus exposure and HLA in healthy donors. Study-wide findings and caveats: Some V segments, TRBV6-2 and TRBV6-3 among them, were indistinguishable and were therefore excluded. Analysis was carried out at a later point, and it linked a missense DCLRE1C variant to TCR beta V- and J-gene trimming.

The sample taken for sequencing was PBMCs. This TCR derives from a man aged 45-65 years in good health and CMV-seropositive. The chain combines TRBV28 with TRBJ2-5, with D tentatively TRBD1 (5 bases). The CDR3 region has the DNA TGTGCCAGCAGCCTGACAGACCAAGAGACCCAGTACTTC. Amino acid sequence: CASSLTDQETQYF.